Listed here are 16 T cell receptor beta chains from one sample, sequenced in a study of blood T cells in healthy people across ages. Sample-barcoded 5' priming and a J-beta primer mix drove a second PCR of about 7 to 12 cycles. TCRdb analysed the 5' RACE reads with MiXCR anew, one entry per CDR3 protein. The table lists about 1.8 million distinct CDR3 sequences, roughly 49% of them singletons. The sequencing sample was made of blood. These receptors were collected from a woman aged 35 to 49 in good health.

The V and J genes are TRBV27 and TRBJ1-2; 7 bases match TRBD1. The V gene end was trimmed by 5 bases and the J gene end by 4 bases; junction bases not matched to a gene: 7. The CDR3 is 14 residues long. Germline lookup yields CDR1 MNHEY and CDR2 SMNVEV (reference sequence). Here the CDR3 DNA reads TGTGCCAGCAGTCGGACAGGCCCAGGCTATGGCTACACCTTC. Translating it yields CASSRTGPGYGYTF.

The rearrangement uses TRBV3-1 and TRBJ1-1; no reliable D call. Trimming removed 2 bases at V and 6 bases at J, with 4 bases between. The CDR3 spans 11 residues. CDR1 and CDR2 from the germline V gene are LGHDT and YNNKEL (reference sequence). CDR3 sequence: CASSQFSEAFF. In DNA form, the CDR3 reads TGTGCCAGCAGCCAATTTTCTGAAGCTTTCTTT.

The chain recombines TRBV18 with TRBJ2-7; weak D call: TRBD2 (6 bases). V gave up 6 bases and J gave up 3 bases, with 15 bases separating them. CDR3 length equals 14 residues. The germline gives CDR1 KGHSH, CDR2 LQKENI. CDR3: CASSHGRGGYEQYF. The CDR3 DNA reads TGTGCCAGCTCCCACGGTAGGGGAGGCTACGAGCAGTACTTC.

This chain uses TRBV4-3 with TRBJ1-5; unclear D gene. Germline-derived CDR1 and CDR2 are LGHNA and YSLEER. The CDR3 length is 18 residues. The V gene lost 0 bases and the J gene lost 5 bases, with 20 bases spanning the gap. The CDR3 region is CASSQEPSVYRNDQPQHF. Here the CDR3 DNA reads TGCGCCAGCAGCCAAGAGCCCTCCGTCTATAGAAATGATCAGCCCCAGCATTTT.

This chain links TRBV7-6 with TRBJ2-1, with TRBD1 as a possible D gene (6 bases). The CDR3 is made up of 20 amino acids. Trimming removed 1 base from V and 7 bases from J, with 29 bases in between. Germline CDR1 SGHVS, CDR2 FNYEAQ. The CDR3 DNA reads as TGTGCCAGCAGCTTAGGTGTTAGCTGGGCGGCAGGGGATGAAAAAAATGAGCAGTTCTTC. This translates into CASSLGVSWAAGDEKNEQFF. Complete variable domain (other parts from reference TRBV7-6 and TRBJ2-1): GAGVSQSPRYKVTKRGQDVALRCDPISGHVSLYWYRQALGQGPEFLTYFNYEAQQDKSGLPNDRFSAERPEGSISTLTIQRTEQRDSAMYRCASSLGVSWAAGDEKNEQFFGPGTRLTVL.

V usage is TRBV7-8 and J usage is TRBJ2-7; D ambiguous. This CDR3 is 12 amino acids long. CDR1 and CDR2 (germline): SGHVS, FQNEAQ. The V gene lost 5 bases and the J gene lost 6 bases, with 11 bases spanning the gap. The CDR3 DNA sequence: TGTGCCAGCAGCCCCCCGGCATCCGAGCAGTACTTC. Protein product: CASSPPASEQYF.

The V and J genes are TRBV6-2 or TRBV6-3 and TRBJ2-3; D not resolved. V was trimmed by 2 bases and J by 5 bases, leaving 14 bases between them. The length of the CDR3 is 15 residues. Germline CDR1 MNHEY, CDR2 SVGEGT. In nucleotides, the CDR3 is TGTGCCAGCAGTTACCCTACGCTTCCCGGAGATACGCAGTATTTT. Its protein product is CASSYPTLPGDTQYF.

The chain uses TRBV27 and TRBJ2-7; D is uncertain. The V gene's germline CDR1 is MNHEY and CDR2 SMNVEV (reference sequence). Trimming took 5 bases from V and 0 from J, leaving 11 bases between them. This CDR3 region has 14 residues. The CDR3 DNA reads TGTGCCAGCAGTCCCCACTCCCGCTCCTACGAGCAGTACTTC. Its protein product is CASSPHSRSYEQYF.

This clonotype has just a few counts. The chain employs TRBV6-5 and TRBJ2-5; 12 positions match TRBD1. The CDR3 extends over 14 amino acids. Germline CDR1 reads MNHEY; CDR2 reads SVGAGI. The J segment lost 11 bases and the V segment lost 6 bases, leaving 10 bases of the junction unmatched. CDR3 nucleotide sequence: TGTGCCAGCAGACTAAAGGGGACAGGGGGCCATCAGTACTTC. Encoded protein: CASRLKGTGGHQYF.

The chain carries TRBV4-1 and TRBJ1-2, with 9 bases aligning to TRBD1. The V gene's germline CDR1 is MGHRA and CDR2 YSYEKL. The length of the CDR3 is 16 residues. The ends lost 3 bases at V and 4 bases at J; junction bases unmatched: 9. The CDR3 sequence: CASSQGRDRVTYGYTF. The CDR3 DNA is TGCGCCAGCAGCCAGGGACGGGACAGGGTCACCTATGGCTACACCTTC.

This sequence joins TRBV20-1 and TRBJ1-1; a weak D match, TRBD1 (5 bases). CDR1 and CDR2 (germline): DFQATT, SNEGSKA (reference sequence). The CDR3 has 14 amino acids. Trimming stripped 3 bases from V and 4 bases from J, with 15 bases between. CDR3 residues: CSASLMGVSTEAFF. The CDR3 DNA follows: TGCAGTGCTAGCCTTATGGGGGTATCCACTGAAGCTTTCTTT.

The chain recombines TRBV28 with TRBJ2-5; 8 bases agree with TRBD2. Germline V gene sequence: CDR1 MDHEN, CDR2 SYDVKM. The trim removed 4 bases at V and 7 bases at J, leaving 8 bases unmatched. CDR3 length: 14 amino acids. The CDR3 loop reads CASSSGGGFGTQYF. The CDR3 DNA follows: TGTGCCAGCAGTTCCGGCGGGGGGTTCGGGACCCAGTACTTC.

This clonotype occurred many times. CDR3 amino acids: CASSPVVGSGGYTF. In DNA, the CDR3 is TGTGCCAGCAGCCCCGTCGTGGGCAGTGGGGGCTACACCTTC. The chain couples TRBV7-9 to TRBJ1-2; D is undetermined. The CDR3 contains 14 residues. The V end lost 5 bases, the J end lost 8 bases, and 18 bases lay between the germline ends. Germline loops: CDR1 SEHNR, CDR2 FQNEAQ (reference sequence).

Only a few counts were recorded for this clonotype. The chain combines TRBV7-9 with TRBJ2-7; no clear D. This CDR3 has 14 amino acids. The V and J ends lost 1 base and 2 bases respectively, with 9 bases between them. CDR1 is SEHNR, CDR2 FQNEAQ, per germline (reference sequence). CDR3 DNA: TGTGCCAGCAGCTTAGTTTTACCTCCCTACGAGCAGTACTTC. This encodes CASSLVLPPYEQYF.

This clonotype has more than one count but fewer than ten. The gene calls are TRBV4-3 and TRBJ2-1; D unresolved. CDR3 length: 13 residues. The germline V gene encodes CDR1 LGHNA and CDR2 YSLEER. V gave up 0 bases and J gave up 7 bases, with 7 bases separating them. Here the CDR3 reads CASSQEGSNEQFF. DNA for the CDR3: TGCGCCAGCAGCCAAGAGGGGTCGAATGAGCAGTTCTTC.

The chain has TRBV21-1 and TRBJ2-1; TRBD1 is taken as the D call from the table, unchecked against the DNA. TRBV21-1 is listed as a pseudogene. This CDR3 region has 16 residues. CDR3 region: CASSKVNRTENNQQFF. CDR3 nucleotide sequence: TGTGCCAGCAGCAAAGTAAATAGGACAGAGAACAATCAGCAGTTCTTC.